This paragraph covers one T cell receptor (beta chain) sequence. The record originates from a study of cytomegalovirus exposure and HLA in healthy donors. V shed 1 base and J shed 7 bases, with 11 bases lying between them. Per the germline V gene, CDR1 is SGHTA and CDR2 is FQGNSA. The CDR3 is 14 residues long. PCR amplification relied on 60 Vbeta primers (plus 13 Jbeta primers). The method was immunoSEQ multiplex PCR; TCRdb's version includes in-frame clones alone and lacks a portion of them. The sample lists hundreds of thousands of clones, around 76% occurring once. The chain carries TRBV7-2 and TRBJ1-5; the D is unclear. Sequencing was performed on PBMCs. This receptor was identified in a man aged 18 to 30 in good health and CMV-seronegative. CDR3 loop: CASSLVGSRQPQHF. DNA for the CDR3: TGTGCCAGCAGCTTAGTGGGGAGTCGGCAGCCCCAGCATTTT.